Below are 10 T cell receptor beta chains sequenced from a single sample in a study of T cell clones after liver transplantation. The table came from immunoSEQ multiplex PCR; TCRdb's copy has only in-frame clones and leaves some out. The sample has some 80,000 clones; nearly 85% are singletons. Sequencing used CD4+ T cells from blood, obtained around 42 months after liver transplant. Receptors were obtained from a human patient who received a liver transplant. Among the T cells, some may be from the graft donor.

V is TRBV28 and J is TRBJ2-2; D is ambiguous. Trimming pared 5 bases from V and 8 bases from J, leaving 9 bases between. This CDR3 comprises 12 residues. Germline lookup yields CDR1 MDHEN and CDR2 SYDVKM. CDR3 DNA: TGTGCCAGCAGTCTTTCCAGGGGGGAGCTGTTTTTT. Encoded protein: CASSLSRGELFF.

The chain couples TRBV19 to TRBJ1-2; D is ambiguous. This CDR3 spans 12 amino acids. The V end lost 3 bases, the J end lost 5 bases, and 7 bases lay between the germline ends. The germline V gene has CDR1 LNHDA and CDR2 SQIVND (reference sequence). CDR3 loop: CASSIREYGYTF. CDR3 DNA: TGTGCCAGTAGTATTCGGGAATATGGCTACACCTTC.

The V gene is TRBV7-4, the J gene TRBJ2-1; D might be TRBD2 (5 bases). The germline CDR1 and CDR2 sequences are SGHVT and SQSDAQ. This CDR3 has 15 residues. Trimming pared 5 bases from V and 0 bases from J, leaving 11 bases between. CDR3 region: CASSESGISYNEQFF. For the CDR3, the DNA is TGTGCCAGCAGCGAGAGCGGTATCTCCTACAATGAGCAGTTCTTC.

The genes are TRBV10-3 and TRBJ2-7; 10 nucleotides align to TRBD1. This CDR3 spans 15 amino acids. Germline values: CDR1 ENHRY, CDR2 SYGVKD. The ends lost 3 bases at V and 4 bases at J; junction bases unmatched: 6. The chain's CDR3 is CAISEAGTGVYEQYF. The DNA for the CDR3 is TGTGCCATCAGTGAAGCCGGGACAGGGGTTTACGAGCAGTACTTC.

The gene calls are TRBV10-1 and TRBJ2-1; 14 bases fit TRBD2. After removal of 3 bases from V and 9 bases from J, the junction contained 10 bases not matched to a gene. CDR1 is WNHNN and CDR2 is SYGVQD in the germline V gene (reference sequence). CDR3 length: 17 residues. The CDR3 DNA sequence: TGCGCCAGCAGTGAACCGGGACTAGCGGGAGAACAGGGTGAGCAGTTCTTC. This gives the protein CASSEPGLAGEQGEQFF.

The chain combines TRBV6-6 with TRBJ1-3, with 7 nucleotides matching TRBD1. The CDR3 covers 16 residues. V gave up 4 bases and J gave up 0 bases; unmatched junction bases: 6. The germline gives CDR1 MNHNY, CDR2 SVGAGI (reference sequence). The CDR3: CASSSTGRFSGNTIYF. CDR3 nucleotide sequence: TGTGCCAGCAGTTCGACAGGGCGCTTCTCTGGAAACACCATATATTTT.

This clone was observed a handful of times. This chain uses TRBV7-9 with TRBJ1-2; 8 bases align to TRBD1. The CDR3 loop spans 14 amino acids. V lost 5 bases, J lost 6 bases, and 8 bases stayed unmatched. The V gene's germline CDR1 is SEHNR and CDR2 FQNEAQ (reference sequence). The CDR3 protein is CASSPQRTGHGYTF. The CDR3 DNA is TGTGCCAGCAGCCCACAACGGACAGGGCATGGCTACACCTTC.

Only a few counts were recorded for this clone. The chain recombines TRBV5-1 with TRBJ2-2; the match to TRBD1 covers 9 bases. Germline V gene data show CDR1 as SGHRS and CDR2 as YFSETQ. The CDR3 totals 15 residues. After removal of 4 bases from V and 3 bases from J, the junction contained 4 bases not matched to a gene. CDR3 sequence: CASSQGQGHTGELFF. As DNA, the CDR3 is TGCGCCAGCAGCCAGGGACAGGGACACACCGGGGAGCTGTTTTTT.

The table lists this clone with a count of one. The J gene is TRBJ1-4, the V gene TRBV15, with D perhaps matching TRBD1 (6 bases). CDR1 is LNHNV and CDR2 is YYDKDF in the germline V gene (reference sequence). The CDR3 extends over 15 amino acids. V dropped 8 bases and J dropped 0 bases, with 13 bases sitting between them. In DNA form, the CDR3 reads TGTGCCACCTTGAAAAAGGGGGCAACTAATGAAAAACTGTTTTTT. Its protein product is CATLKKGATNEKLFF.

V gene TRBV28 combines with J gene TRBJ2-7; D tentatively reads TRBD1 or TRBD2 (5 bases each). CDR3 size: 12 residues. V was clipped by 4 bases and J by 4 bases, with 8 bases between them. Looked up from germline, CDR1 is MDHEN and CDR2 is SYDVKM. CDR3 DNA: TGTGCCAGCAGTTCCGGGGCTTACGAGCAGTACTTC. Translating it yields CASSSGAYEQYF. Together with reference TRBV28 and TRBJ2-7, the CDR3 gives the full variable domain: DVKVTQSSRYLVKRTGEKVFLECVQDMDHENMFWYRQDPGLGLRLIYFSYDVKMKEKGDIPEGYSVSREKKERFSLILESASTNQTSMYLCASSSGAYEQYFGPGTRLTVT.